These 6 T cell receptor beta chains share one sample of origin, sequenced in a study of blood T cells in healthy people across ages. Alongside a J-beta primer mix, a sample-barcoded 5' primer served in a second PCR lasting 7 to 11 cycles. One entry per CDR3 protein, called by TCRdb with MiXCR from the 5' RACE reads. The table lists about 800,000 distinct CDR3 sequences, roughly 25% of them singletons, with roughly 3.8% in the top ten. Separately, the same data were catalogued under a study of T cells of mothers and their children.

Source material: blood. These receptor sequences come from a boy younger than 18 in good health.

This chain links TRBV25-1 with TRBJ2-7, with 9 bases lining up with TRBD1. Germline V gene data show CDR1 as MGHDK and CDR2 as SYGVNS. CDR3 length equals 14 residues. Trimming took 2 bases from V and 7 from J; bases not matched to a gene: 6. CDR3 bases: TGTGCCAGCAGTGAAGAGGGACAGGGAAGGGAGCAGTACTTC. Translation: CASSEEGQGREQYF.

This clonotype occurred a few times. This CDR3 reads CASSYAGLEGYNEQFF. CDR3 DNA sequence: TGTGCCAGCAGTTACGCAGGGCTAGAGGGCTACAATGAGCAGTTCTTC. The chain recombines TRBV6-2 or TRBV6-3 with TRBJ2-1, with D possibly called TRBD1 or TRBD2 (5 bases each). Germline V gives CDR1 MNHEY, CDR2 SVGEGT. The CDR3 is made up of 16 amino acids. Trimming removed 2 bases at V and 3 bases at J, with 14 bases between.

This chain connects TRBV2 to TRBJ1-2; 8 bases match TRBD1. Looked up from germline, CDR1 is SNHLY and CDR2 is FYNNEI. This CDR3 is built from 15 residues. V lost 2 bases and J lost 7; bases outside the gene matches: 9. The CDR3 DNA reads as TGTGCCAGCAGTGAATCGGCAGGGGGCTATGGTGGCTACACCTTC. It codes for CASSESAGGYGGYTF.

CDR3 region: CASSLRGINQETQYF. CDR3 nucleotide sequence: TGTGCCAGCAGCTTAAGGGGGATTAACCAAGAGACCCAGTACTTC. The gene calls are TRBV7-3 and TRBJ2-5; the D gene could be TRBD1 or TRBD2 (5 bases each). Trimming removed 1 base at V and 0 bases at J, with 9 bases between. The CDR3 sequence is 15 residues long. CDR1 is SGHTA and CDR2 is FQGTGA in the germline V gene.

V usage is TRBV7-3 and J usage is TRBJ1-2; TRBD1 aligns across 8 bases. Germline CDR1 is SGHTA and CDR2 is FQGTGA. This CDR3 spans 13 amino acids. V was pared by 5 bases and J by 6 bases, with 5 bases of the junction left unmatched. CDR3 sequence: CASSQGQGHGYTF. The CDR3 nucleotides are TGTGCCAGCAGCCAAGGACAGGGCCATGGCTACACCTTC.

The table lists this clonotype with a few counts. The J gene is TRBJ1-1, the V gene TRBV27; tentative D call: TRBD1 (5 bases). V lost 2 bases and J lost 0, with 19 bases in between. The CDR3 is 18 residues long. Germline V lookup: CDR1 MNHEY, CDR2 SMNVEV (reference sequence). CDR3 nucleotides: TGTGCCAGCAGTTTAACGAGAACAGGTAGATATTTGAACACTGAAGCTTTCTTT. Its protein is CASSLTRTGRYLNTEAFF.